The rows below give T cell receptor beta chains drawn from one sample of a study of vaccination and CD4 T cells after COVID-19. Their recognized antigens are unknown. Each CDR3 protein gets one entry after TCRdb re-called the PCR reads with MiXCR. The sample lists fewer than 20,000 distinct CDR3 sequences, 44% occurring once. The sample was CD4+ T cells from blood, cultured in vitro, taken about 7 months after SARS-CoV-2 vaccination. The origin of the receptors is a human donor who had recovered from COVID-19. The CDR3 runs from the conserved cysteine through the conserved F or W. D genes are given only for firm matches. Clone size is given for some rows only: seen once, a few or many times, or a class if the clone is expanded.

V	size	D	J	length	CDR3	DNA
TRBV6-1	.	.	TRBJ1-1	14	CASSDRSEVVPAFF	TGTGCCAGCAGTGATCGGTCTGAGGTGGTTCCGGCTTTCTTT
TRBV20-1	few	.	TRBJ2-3	11	CSAYLGDTQYF	TGCAGTGCCTATCTGGGGGATACGCAGTATTTT
TRBV7-9	few	.	TRBJ1-1	13	CASSLKGPYEAFF	TGTGCCAGCAGCTTAAAAGGGCCATATGAAGCTTTCTTT
TRBV2	.	.	TRBJ1-5	13	CASSVNSHQPQHF	TGTGCCAGCAGTGTAAACAGTCATCAGCCCCAGCATTTT
TRBV19	large	TRBD1	TRBJ1-1	16	CASPPGQGQANTEAFF	TGTGCCAGTCCCCCCGGACAGGGGCAAGCGAACACTGAAGCTTTCTTT
TRBV5-4	.	TRBD2	TRBJ2-5	14	CASGVAGIPGTQYF	TGTGCCAGCGGTGTAGCGGGGATCCCCGGGACCCAGTACTTC
TRBV15	.	TRBD2	TRBJ2-3	17	CATSRVNRGGPTDTQYF	TGTGCCACCAGCAGGGTGAACCGGGGGGGCCCCACAGATACGCAGTATTTT
TRBV24-1	few	.	TRBJ2-1	15	CATSDSYGLFGEQFF	TGTGCCACCAGTGATTCGTATGGGCTATTCGGTGAGCAGTTCTTC
TRBV20-1	few	TRBD2	TRBJ2-3	16	CSARIRLAGNTDTQYF	TGCAGTGCTAGAATCAGACTAGCGGGGAACACAGATACGCAGTATTTT
TRBV7-9	.	.	TRBJ1-2	13	CASSLNEGFSYTF	TGTGCCAGCAGCTTAAACGAGGGGTTTAGCTACACCTTC
TRBV19	.	TRBD1	TRBJ1-2	14	CASSETDRDYGYTF	TGTGCCAGTAGCGAGACGGACAGGGACTATGGCTACACCTTC
TRBV6-1	.	.	TRBJ1-1	12	CASNGGLTEAFF	TGTGCCAGCAATGGGGGGCTTACTGAAGCTTTCTTT
TRBV2	.	TRBD1	TRBJ1-1	12	CASSRQGAEAFF	TGTGCCAGCAGTCGACAGGGGGCTGAAGCTTTCTTT
TRBV7-2	.	TRBD1	TRBJ2-3	13	CASSWTGEDTQYF	TGTGCCAGCAGCTGGACAGGGGAAGATACGCAGTATTTT
TRBV20-1	.	TRBD2	TRBJ2-3	13	CSVGGRGTDTQYF	TGCAGTGTCGGGGGGAGAGGGACAGATACGCAGTATTTT
TRBV6-1	.	.	TRBJ1-2	14	CASSQGQPVDGYTF	TGTGCCAGCAGTCAGGGTCAACCCGTGGACGGCTACACCTTC
TRBV4-3	.	.	TRBJ2-2	17	CASSQDIWRANTGELFF	TGCGCCAGCAGCCAAGATATCTGGAGAGCGAACACCGGGGAGCTGTTTTTT
TRBV12-5	.	.	TRBJ2-5	14	CASGLAQGWETQYF	TGTGCTAGTGGTTTGGCCCAGGGCTGGGAGACCCAGTACTTC
TRBV4-2	few	.	TRBJ2-2	16	CASSQVHGGMTGELFF	TGTGCCAGCAGCCAAGTTCATGGGGGGATGACCGGGGAGCTGTTTTTT
TRBV27	.	.	TRBJ2-5	15	CASSFGGPARGAQYF	TGTGCCAGCAGTTTCGGCGGACCCGCTAGGGGGGCCCAGTACTTC
TRBV20-1	.	TRBD2	TRBJ2-1	13	CSGGGSSYNEQFF	TGCAGTGGGGGGGGGAGCTCCTACAATGAGCAGTTCTTC
TRBV7-6	few	.	TRBJ1-1	13	CASSLLQYTEAFF	TGTGCCAGCAGCTTACTACAGTATACTGAAGCTTTCTTT
TRBV5-4	.	.	TRBJ1-2	13	CASSFAGGYGYTF	TGTGCCAGCAGCTTCGCCGGGGGCTATGGCTACACCTTC
TRBV20-1	medium-sized	.	TRBJ1-2	13	CSARDNRPYGYTF	TGCAGTGCTAGAGATAATCGACCATATGGCTACACCTTC
TRBV11-3	.	TRBD1	TRBJ2-7	15	CASSLDPGQGREQYF	TGTGCCAGCAGCTTAGATCCGGGACAGGGACGCGAGCAGTACTTC
TRBV6-1	few	.	TRBJ1-5	13	CASILDRDQPQHF	.
TRBV5-1	.	.	TRBJ2-2	17	CASSLGPQGMDTGELFF	TGCGCCAGCAGCTTGGGCCCACAGGGCATGGACACCGGGGAGCTGTTTTTT
TRBV12-3/TRBV12-4	.	TRBD1	TRBJ1-2	13	CASSSTGSGGYTF	TGTGCCAGCAGTTCGACAGGGTCGGGCGGCTACACCTTC
TRBV6-1	few	.	TRBJ2-7	12	CASSELTSTTHF	TGTGCCAGCAGTGAATTAACGTCTACCACCCACTTC
TRBV19	.	TRBD1	TRBJ1-1	15	CASSTRDRMNTEAFF	TGTGCCAGTAGTACCCGGGACAGGATGAACACTGAAGCTTTCTTT
TRBV20-1	.	.	TRBJ1-1	13	CSARVSGDDEAFF	TGCAGTGCTAGAGTCTCGGGGGACGACGAAGCTTTCTTT
TRBV28	.	TRBD1	TRBJ1-3	17	CASSLLGQGVFGNTIYF	TGTGCCAGCAGTCTATTAGGACAGGGAGTTTTCGGAAACACCATATATTTT
TRBV20-1	.	TRBD1	TRBJ2-7	13	CSAPRQGLIEQYF	TGCAGTGCCCCGAGACAGGGGTTAATCGAGCAGTACTTC
TRBV7-2	once	.	TRBJ2-1	14	CASSLDPANNEQFF	TGTGCCAGCAGCTTAGATCCAGCGAACAATGAGCAGTTCTTC
TRBV7-2	.	.	TRBJ2-1	19	CASSLAVPLAYSSYNEQFF	TGTGCCAGTAGCTTAGCGGTCCCTTTAGCGTACAGCTCCTACAATGAGCAGTTCTTC
TRBV11-1	.	.	TRBJ2-3	15	CASARGAGSTDTQYF	TGTGCCAGCGCAAGGGGGGCTGGGAGCACAGATACGCAGTATTTT
TRBV20-1	.	.	TRBJ1-1	14	CSAPNWGGTAEAFF	TGCAGTGCCCCGAACTGGGGAGGGACCGCTGAAGCTTTCTTT
TRBV2	.	.	TRBJ2-7	12	CASSEAAYEQYF	TGTGCCAGCAGTGAAGCGGCGTACGAGCAGTACTTC
TRBV14	.	.	TRBJ1-1	16	CASSQERGEGTTEAFF	TGTGCCAGCAGCCAAGAACGGGGAGAGGGGACAACTGAAGCTTTCTTT
TRBV5-8	.	.	TRBJ2-5	14	CASSLTGVPETQYF	TGTGCCAGCAGCTTGACGGGGGTCCCAGAGACCCAGTACTTC
TRBV12-3/TRBV12-4	.	TRBD2	TRBJ2-3	16	CASASVREGPTDTQYF	TGTGCCAGCGCCTCCGTAAGGGAGGGACCCACAGATACGCAGTATTTT
TRBV7-2	few	.	TRBJ2-7	13	CASSSRSGTRQYF	TGTGCCAGCAGCTCCCGCTCCGGGACCCGCCAGTACTTC
TRBV19	.	.	TRBJ2-3	19	CASSIGVFGRGRGTDTQYF	TGTGCCAGTAGTATTGGTGTGTTCGGGCGCGGCAGAGGCACAGATACGCAGTATTTT
TRBV20-1	.	TRBD2	TRBJ2-3	16	CSPQGDRGGGTDTQYF	TGCAGCCCCCAAGGGGACCGGGGGGGGGGCACAGATACGCAGTATTTT